This TCR beta chain is from a study of T cell responses to AZD1222 COVID-19 vaccine. Overall study results and limits: Donors were largely white British and mainly female; clonal diversity was possibly underestimated. Baseline testing showed seropositivity in only a handful of AZD1222 recipients.

Remarks on this clone: Its antigen is unknown.

V was shortened by 3 bases and J by 4 bases, with 14 bases between the two germline ends. Germline CDR1 LNHDA, CDR2 SQIVND (reference sequence). The CDR3 sequence is 15 residues long. Produced via immunoSEQ multiplex PCR; TCRdb's table is partial and in-frame only. The sample yields 180,000 or so clones, around 93% seen once. The origin of this receptor is an adult who received the MenACWY meningococcal vaccine as a control. The sample here was peripheral blood, taken 28 days after the second dose of the MenACWY control vaccine. The genes are TRBV19 and TRBJ2-3; D may be TRBD2 (6 bases). The CDR3 region is CASSIRGFWADTQYF. The CDR3 DNA reads as TGTGCCAGTAGTATCCGGGGGTTTTGGGCAGATACGCAGTATTTT.